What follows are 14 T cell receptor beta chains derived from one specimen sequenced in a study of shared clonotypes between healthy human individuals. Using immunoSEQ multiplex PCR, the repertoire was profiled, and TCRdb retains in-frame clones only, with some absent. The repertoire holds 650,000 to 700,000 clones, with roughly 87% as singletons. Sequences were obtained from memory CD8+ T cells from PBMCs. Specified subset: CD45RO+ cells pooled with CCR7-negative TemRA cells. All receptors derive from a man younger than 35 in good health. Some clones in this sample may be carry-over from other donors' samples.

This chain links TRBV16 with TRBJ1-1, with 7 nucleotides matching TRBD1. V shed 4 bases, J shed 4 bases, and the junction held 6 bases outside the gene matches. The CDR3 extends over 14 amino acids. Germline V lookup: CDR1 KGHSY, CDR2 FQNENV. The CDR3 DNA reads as TGTGCCAGCAGCCTCGAGACAGGGTTCACTGAAGCTTTCTTT. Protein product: CASSLETGFTEAFF.

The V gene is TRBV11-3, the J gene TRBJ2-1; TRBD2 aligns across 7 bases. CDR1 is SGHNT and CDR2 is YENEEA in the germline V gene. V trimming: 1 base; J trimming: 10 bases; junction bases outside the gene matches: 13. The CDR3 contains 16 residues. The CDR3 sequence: CASSLGGWEGPSEQFF. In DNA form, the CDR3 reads TGTGCCAGCAGCTTAGGAGGGTGGGAGGGCCCCTCGGAGCAGTTCTTC.

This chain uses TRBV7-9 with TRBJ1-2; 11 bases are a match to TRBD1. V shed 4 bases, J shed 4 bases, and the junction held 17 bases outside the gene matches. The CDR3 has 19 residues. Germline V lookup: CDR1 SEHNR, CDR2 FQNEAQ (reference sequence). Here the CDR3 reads CASSSPGWGQGVVGYGYTF. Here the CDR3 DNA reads TGTGCCAGCAGCTCCCCAGGTTGGGGACAGGGGGTTGTCGGCTATGGCTACACCTTC.

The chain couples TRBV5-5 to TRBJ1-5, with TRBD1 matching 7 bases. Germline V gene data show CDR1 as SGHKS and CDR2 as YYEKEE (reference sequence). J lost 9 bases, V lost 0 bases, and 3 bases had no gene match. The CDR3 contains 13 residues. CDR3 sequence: CASSLGTGWPQHF. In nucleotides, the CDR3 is TGTGCCAGCAGCTTGGGGACAGGCTGGCCCCAGCATTTT.

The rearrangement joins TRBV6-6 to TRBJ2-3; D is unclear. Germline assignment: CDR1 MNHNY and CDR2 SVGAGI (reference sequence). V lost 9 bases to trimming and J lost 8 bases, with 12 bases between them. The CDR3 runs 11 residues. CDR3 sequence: CASNDRGTQYF. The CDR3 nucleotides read TGTGCCAGTAACGACCGCGGTACGCAGTATTTT.

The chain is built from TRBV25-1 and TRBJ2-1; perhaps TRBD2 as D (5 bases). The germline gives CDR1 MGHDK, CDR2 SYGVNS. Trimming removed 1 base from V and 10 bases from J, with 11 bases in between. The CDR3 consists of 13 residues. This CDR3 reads CASSESEVGEQFF. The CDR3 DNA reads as TGTGCCAGCAGTGAATCGGAGGTAGGGGAGCAGTTCTTC. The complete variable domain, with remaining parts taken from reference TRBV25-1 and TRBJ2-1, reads EADIYQTPRYLVIGTGKKITLECSQTMGHDKMYWYQQDPGMELHLIHYSYGVNSTEKGDLSSESTVSRIRTEHFPLTLESARPSHTSQYLCASSESEVGEQFFGPGTRLTVL.

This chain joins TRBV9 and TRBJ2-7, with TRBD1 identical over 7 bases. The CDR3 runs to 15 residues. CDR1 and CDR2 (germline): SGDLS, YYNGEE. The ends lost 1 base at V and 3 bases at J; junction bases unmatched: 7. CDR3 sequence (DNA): TGTGCCAGCAGCGTATTGGCCGGGACAGACTACGAGCAGTACTTC. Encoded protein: CASSVLAGTDYEQYF.

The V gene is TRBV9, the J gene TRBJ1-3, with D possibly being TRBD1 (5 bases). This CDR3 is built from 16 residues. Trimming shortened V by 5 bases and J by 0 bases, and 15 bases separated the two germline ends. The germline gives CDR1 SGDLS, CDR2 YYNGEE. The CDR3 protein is CASREDGTSSGNTIYF. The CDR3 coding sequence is TGTGCCAGCAGGGAGGACGGGACCTCCTCTGGAAACACCATATATTTT.

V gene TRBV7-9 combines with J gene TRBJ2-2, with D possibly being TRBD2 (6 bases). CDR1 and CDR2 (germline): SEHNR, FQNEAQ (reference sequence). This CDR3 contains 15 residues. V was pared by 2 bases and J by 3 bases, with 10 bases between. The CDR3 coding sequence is TGTGCCAGCAGCTTAAGGAGGGTGCACACCGGGGAGCTGTTTTTT. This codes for CASSLRRVHTGELFF.

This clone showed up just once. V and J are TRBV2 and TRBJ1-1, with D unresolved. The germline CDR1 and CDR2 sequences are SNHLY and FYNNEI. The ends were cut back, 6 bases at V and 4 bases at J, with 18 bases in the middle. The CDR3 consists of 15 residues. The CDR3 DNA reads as TGTGCCAGCAGCGGACCCCCGGGCAAAACCACTGAAGCTTTCTTT. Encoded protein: CASSGPPGKTTEAFF.

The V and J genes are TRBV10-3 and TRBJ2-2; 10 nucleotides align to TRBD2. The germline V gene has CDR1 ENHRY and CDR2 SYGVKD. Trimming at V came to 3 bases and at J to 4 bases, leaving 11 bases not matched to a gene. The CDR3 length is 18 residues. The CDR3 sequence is CAISEAGGLLSGTGELFF. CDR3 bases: TGTGCCATCAGTGAAGCGGGAGGGCTTCTTTCCGGCACCGGGGAGCTGTTTTTT.

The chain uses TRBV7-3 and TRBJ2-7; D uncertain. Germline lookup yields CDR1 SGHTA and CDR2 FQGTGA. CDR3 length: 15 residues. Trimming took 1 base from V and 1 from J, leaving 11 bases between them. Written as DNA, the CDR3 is TGTGCCAGCAGCTTAAACCTGAACAGATCCTACGAGCAGTACTTC. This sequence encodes CASSLNLNRSYEQYF.

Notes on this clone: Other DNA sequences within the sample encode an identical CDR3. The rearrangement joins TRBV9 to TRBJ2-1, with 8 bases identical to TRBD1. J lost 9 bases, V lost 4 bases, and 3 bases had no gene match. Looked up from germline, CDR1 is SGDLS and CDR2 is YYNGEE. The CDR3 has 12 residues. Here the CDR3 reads CASSPDRGEQFF. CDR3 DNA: TGTGCCAGCAGCCCCGACAGGGGTGAGCAGTTCTTC.

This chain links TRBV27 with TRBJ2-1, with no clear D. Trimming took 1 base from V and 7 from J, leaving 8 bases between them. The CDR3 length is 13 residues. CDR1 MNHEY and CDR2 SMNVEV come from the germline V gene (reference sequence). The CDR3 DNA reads TGTGCCAGCAGTTTATTTCCAAGGAATGAGCAGTTCTTC. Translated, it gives CASSLFPRNEQFF.